Listed below are T cell receptor beta chains from one sample, sequenced in a study of shared clonotypes between healthy human individuals. Using immunoSEQ multiplex PCR, the repertoire was profiled, and TCRdb retains in-frame clones only, with some absent. Of over a million clones in the sample, under 80% were seen once. What was sequenced was memory CD4+ T cells sorted from blood. Source of these receptors: a man aged 18-30 years in good health. The CDR3 runs from the conserved cysteine through the conserved F or W. D genes are given only for firm matches. For some rows the clone size is stated as once, few or many, or as a class when expanded; others skip it.

>TRBJ1-6|TRBV7-8|-|few
CASSRSGTSSPLHF
TGTGCCAGCAGTCGGTCGGGGACGAGTTCACCCCTCCACTTT
>TRBJ2-3|TRBV29-1|-|many
CSVEWGKDTQYF
TGCAGCGTTGAATGGGGGAAGGATACGCAGTATTTT
>TRBJ2-2|TRBV5-4|TRBD2|many
CASSEGRLAGVTGELFF
TGTGCCAGCAGCGAGGGTCGACTAGCGGGAGTCACCGGGGAGCTGTTTTTT
>TRBJ2-7|TRBV10-3|-|-
CAISGGYEQYF
TGTGCCATCAGCGGAGGCTACGAGCAGTACTTC
>TRBJ2-1|TRBV30|TRBD2|few
CARATSGIYNEQFF
TGTGCCCGCGCGACTAGCGGGATATACAATGAGCAGTTCTTC
>TRBJ1-4|TRBV10-3|-|-
CAISEGGRNDEKLFF
TGTGCCATCAGTGAGGGAGGGCGTAATGATGAAAAACTGTTTTTT
>TRBJ2-7|TRBV11-2|TRBD2|-
CASSLEDRTSGPSYEQYF
TGTGCCAGCAGCTTAGAAGACAGGACTAGCGGCCCGTCCTACGAGCAGTACTTC
>TRBJ1-3|TRBV7-2|TRBD1|once
CASSFRGLLGNTIYF
TGTGCCAGCAGCTTCAGGGGGCTGCTGGGAAACACCATATATTTT
>TRBJ2-1|TRBV5-1|-|-
CASSVEQSYNEQFF
TGCGCCAGCAGCGTAGAACAATCCTACAATGAGCAGTTCTTC
>TRBJ2-5|TRBV5-4|TRBD1|-
CASSFGTGVAETQYF
TGTGCCAGCAGCTTTGGGACAGGGGTTGCGGAGACCCAGTACTTC
>TRBJ1-5|TRBV18|-|-
CASSPGTNQPQHF
TGTGCCAGCTCACCCGGGACAAATCAGCCCCAGCATTTT
>TRBJ2-6|TRBV19|-|-
CASSTRLTGAKGSGANVLTF
TGTGCCAGTAGTACCCGATTAACTGGGGCGAAGGGCTCTGGGGCCAACGTCCTGACTTTC
>TRBJ1-2|TRBV19|-|-
CASTDRTNYGYTF
TGTGCCAGTACTGACAGGACTAACTATGGCTACACCTTC
>TRBJ2-3|TRBV5-1|TRBD2|-
CASSLGSSGGTDTQYF
TGCGCCAGCAGCTTGGGTAGTAGCGGGGGCACAGATACGCAGTATTTT
>TRBJ2-7|TRBV6-1|-|once
CASSGTNYEQYF
TGTGCCAGCTCCGGGACCAACTACGAGCAGTACTTC
>TRBJ1-3|TRBV18|-|-
CASSPDSGNTIYF
TGTGCCAGCTCACCAGACTCTGGAAACACCATATATTTT
>TRBJ2-2|TRBV7-7|-|-
CASSLTAGWPGELFF
TGTGCTAGCAGCTTGACCGCGGGATGGCCCGGGGAGCTGTTTTTT
>TRBJ2-2|TRBV6-1|-|-
CASSEGGRANTGELFF
TGTGCCAGCAGTGAAGGTGGCAGGGCGAACACCGGGGAGCTGTTTTTT
>TRBJ2-7|TRBV11-2|TRBD1|few
CASSLPTGASSYEQYF
TGTGCCAGCAGCTTACCGACAGGGGCTAGCTCCTACGAGCAGTACTTC
>TRBJ2-7|TRBV7-9|TRBD2|-
CASSHGRTDLSSYEQYF
TGTGCCAGCAGCCACGGGAGGACTGATCTTAGCTCCTACGAGCAGTACTTC
>TRBJ2-7|TRBV2|-|-
CASNPWLGVGEQYF
TGTGCCAGCAACCCGTGGCTAGGGGTAGGCGAGCAGTACTTC
>TRBJ1-3|TRBV6-6|-|-
CASSYLGLGNTIYF
TGTGCCAGCAGTTACCTCGGGTTGGGAAACACCATATATTTT
>TRBJ2-5|TRBV13|TRBD2|-
CASSDGLAGVYQETQYF
TGTGCCAGCAGCGACGGACTAGCGGGGGTGTACCAAGAGACCCAGTACTTC
>TRBJ1-3|TRBV2|-|-
CASRIDTGSGNTIYF
TGTGCCAGCCGAATTGATACAGGGTCTGGAAACACCATATATTTT
>TRBJ2-3|TRBV4-3|TRBD1|-
CASSQGQGGDTQYF
TGCGCCAGCAGCCAAGGACAGGGGGGGGATACGCAGTATTTT
>TRBJ1-6|TRBV6-6|-|few
CASRTTGYNSPLHF
TGTGCCAGCAGAACGACGGGATATAATTCACCCCTCCACTTT
>TRBJ1-3|TRBV9|TRBD1|-
CASSVDRGPGNTIYF
TGTGCCAGCAGCGTAGACAGGGGACCTGGAAACACCATATATTTT
>TRBJ2-7|TRBV29-1|TRBD1|-
CSVGTGGYEQYF
TGCAGCGTGGGGACAGGGGGATACGAGCAGTACTTC
>TRBJ2-7|TRBV5-4|-|once
CASSVPRLGTTAYEQYF
TGTGCCAGCAGCGTGCCGAGGCTCGGAACGACAGCCTACGAGCAGTACTTC
>TRBJ2-2|TRBV14|TRBD1|-
CARNRGHTGELFF
TGTGCCAGGAACAGGGGGCACACCGGGGAGCTGTTTTTT
>TRBJ2-7|TRBV6-1|TRBD2|-
CASSEPGGSHEQYF
TGTGCCAGCAGTGAACCCGGGGGGTCCCACGAGCAGTACTTC
>TRBJ2-1|TRBV5-4|TRBD2|-
CASSGGGGIYNEQFF
TGTGCCAGCAGCGGCGGGGGGGGCATCTACAATGAGCAGTTCTTC
>TRBJ2-7|TRBV15|TRBD2|-
CATVREERGTFYEQYF
TGTGCCACCGTCAGGGAGGAGCGGGGAACTTTCTACGAGCAGTACTTC
>TRBJ1-2|TRBV28|-|-
CASSRGYGYTF
TGTGCCAGCAGCCGGGGGTATGGCTACACCTTC
>TRBJ2-1|TRBV11-3|TRBD2|-
CASSSVGGSSYNEQFF
TGTGCCAGCAGCTCTGTGGGCGGGAGTAGCTACAATGAGCAGTTCTTC
>TRBJ2-1|TRBV19|-|-
CAGSIDLGSYNEQFF
TGTGCCGGTAGTATAGATCTGGGGTCGTACAATGAGCAGTTCTTC
>TRBJ2-5|TRBV28|TRBD1|-
CASPPGTGDLGETQYF
TGTGCCAGCCCACCCGGGACAGGGGATCTAGGGGAGACCCAGTACTTC
>TRBJ1-1|TRBV7-2|-|-
CASSLVGGGRNTEAFF
TGTGCCAGCAGCTTAGTAGGTGGGGGCAGGAACACTGAAGCTTTCTTT
>TRBJ2-1|TRBV23-1|-|many
CASSHYGPNNEQFF
TGCGCCAGCAGTCACTACGGACCCAACAATGAGCAGTTCTTC
>TRBJ2-2|TRBV9|-|-
CASSPRGGHTGELFF
TGTGCCAGCAGTCCCCGTGGAGGGCACACCGGGGAGCTGTTTTTT
>TRBJ2-3|TRBV30|-|-
CAWNLDTLLTDTQYF
TGTGCCTGGAACCTGGATACCCTACTCACAGATACGCAGTATTTT
>TRBJ2-1|TRBV5-1|-|-
CASSLASDGHEQFF
TGCGCCAGCAGCTTGGCGTCGGACGGACATGAGCAGTTCTTC
>TRBJ1-3|TRBV5-1|-|-
CASSLGGSGNTIYF
TGCGCCAGCAGCCTTGGGGGTTCGGGAAACACCATATATTTT
>TRBJ1-1|TRBV6-1|-|-
CASTEGLLNTEAFF
TGTGCCAGCACCGAGGGGCTTTTGAACACTGAAGCTTTCTTT
>TRBJ2-5|TRBV7-9|-|-
CASSLSAGGEGTQYF
TGTGCCAGCAGCTTGTCGGCAGGCGGAGAGGGGACCCAGTACTTC
>TRBJ1-1|TRBV5-8|-|-
CASSPQDRINTEAFF
TGTGCCAGCAGCCCACAAGACAGGATAAACACTGAAGCTTTCTTT
>TRBJ1-3|TRBV11-2|-|once
CASSFTGRSSGNTIYF
TGTGCCAGCAGCTTTACGGGACGCAGCTCTGGAAACACCATATATTTT
>TRBJ2-7|TRBV7-9|-|-
CASSLEVVGHLSYEQYF
TGTGCCAGCAGCTTAGAGGTGGTTGGACACCTTTCCTACGAGCAGTACTTC
>TRBJ2-3|TRBV25-1|TRBD2|once
CASSERSGGFTDTQYF
TGTGCCAGCAGTGAGCGTAGCGGGGGGTTCACAGATACGCAGTATTTT
>TRBJ2-7|TRBV19|TRBD2|-
CASSMEGLAGYHEQYF
TGTGCCAGTAGTATGGAAGGGCTAGCGGGATACCACGAGCAGTACTTC
>TRBJ1-1|TRBV29-1|TRBD1|-
CSVDDRGMNTEAFF
TGCAGCGTTGACGACAGGGGCATGAACACTGAAGCTTTCTTT
>TRBJ2-7|TRBV5-1|TRBD2|-
CASSLESGGAYEQYF
TGCGCCAGCAGCTTGGAGTCCGGGGGGGCCTACGAGCAGTACTTC
>TRBJ2-7|TRBV5-5|TRBD1|-
CASSWDRGRGEQYF
TGTGCCAGCAGCTGGGACAGGGGTCGTGGGGAGCAGTACTTC
>TRBJ1-3|TRBV27|-|-
CASSRDNRRNTIYF
TGTGCCAGCAGTCGAGACAATCGGCGAAACACCATATATTTT